The next 9 T cell receptor beta chains were all read from a single sample in a study of CXCR3-negative and CXCR3-positive naive CD8 T cells. General observations from the study: More hydrophobic TRB CDR3s occurred in CXCR3-positive than in CXCR3-negative naive cells.

UMI-labeled 5' RACE TRB cDNA libraries were prepared from the cells. TCRdb re-called the 5' RACE reads; every CDR3 protein appears as one record, without DNA. This listing includes around 150,000 distinct CDR3 sequences. The antigens these receptors bind are not known. The sample consisted of naive CXCR3+ CD8+ T cells from blood. This sample's subset: CD45RO-CCR7+CD27+CD95- naive CD8+ T cells expressing CXCR3 (TNR3+). The receptor source for this set is a human donor in good health. Some clones in this sample may be carry-over from other donors' samples.

J is TRBJ2-1 and V is TRBV4-1. The CDR3 is 12 residues long. Germline assignment: CDR1 MGHRA and CDR2 YSYEKL. CDR3 residues: CASSQGGYEQFF.

This chain connects TRBV28 to TRBJ1-2; TCRdb picks TRBD1, but there is no DNA to check that call. The CDR3 loop spans 16 amino acids. Germline V CDR1 and CDR2: MDHEN, SYDVKM. CDR3 amino acids: CASRSPWTANNYGYTF.

This chain uses TRBV4-3 with TRBJ2-7; TCRdb lists TRBD2, though no DNA is available to test this call. The CDR3 is made up of 15 amino acids. Germline V gene data show CDR1 as LGHNA and CDR2 as YSLEER. Here the CDR3 reads CASSQDRGGLYGQYF.

V is TRBV6-2 or TRBV6-3 and J is TRBJ2-3; TCRdb calls TRBD1, which cannot be checked without DNA. The CDR3 is 14 residues long. Germline-derived CDR1 and CDR2 are MNHEY and SVGEGT. The CDR3 sequence: CASRPGVSTDTQYF.

The chain uses TRBV21-1 and TRBJ2-2. TRBV21-1 is tagged as a pseudogene. The CDR3 extends over 11 amino acids. CDR3 loop: CANPNTGELFF.

The chain employs TRBV19 and TRBJ2-5; TCRdb designates TRBD2, a call that cannot be tested without DNA. CDR3 size: 14 residues. The V gene's germline CDR1 is LNHDA and CDR2 SQIVND (reference sequence). The CDR3 region is CATRTSGQQETQYF.

The CDR3 here is CASSLGWLAGGQDTQYF. The genes are TRBV4-1 and TRBJ2-3; lacking DNA, the TRBD2 call made by TCRdb goes unchecked. The CDR3 loop spans 17 amino acids. CDR1 and CDR2 (germline): MGHRA, YSYEKL.

The genes are TRBV9 and TRBJ1-3. The CDR3 has 13 residues. CDR1 SGDLS and CDR2 YYNGEE come from the germline V gene. The CDR3 loop is CASSEDSGNTIYF.

The chain employs TRBV7-6 and TRBJ1-1; TCRdb designates TRBD1, a call that cannot be tested without DNA. Germline loops: CDR1 SGHVS, CDR2 FNYEAQ. This CDR3 has 14 residues. The CDR3 reads CASSLEGQNTEAFF.